Described below is a single TCR beta chain sequence and its context. Its antigen is not identified. This sample stems from a study of post-analysis software for immune sequencing data. Whole-study findings and limits: Clustering by F measure revealed strong co-clustering among samples prepared together in one batch. There were about five TRBV segments more frequent in patients than controls, and TRBV5-6, TRBV5-1 and TRBV20-1 were among them. Multiple sclerosis patients had significantly lower normalized Chao1 diversity than controls.

TCR beta libraries were prepared from cDNA with unique molecular identifiers. TCRdb reprocessed the PCR reads with MiXCR, giving one entry per CDR3 protein. The profile shows about 820,000 distinct CDR3 sequences, under 70% of them singletons. V lost 5 bases and J 0 bases, leaving 12 bases between the germline ends. In germline, CDR1 is SEHNR, CDR2 FQNEAQ (reference sequence). The CDR3 runs 15 residues. The chain links TRBV7-9 to TRBJ2-3; D uncertain. Material: blood. The origin of this receptor is a girl between 5 and 17 years old with multiple sclerosis. The CDR3 region is CASSPLGFSTDTQYF. The CDR3 DNA reads as TGTGCCAGCAGCCCGCTGGGCTTTAGCACAGATACGCAGTATTTT.